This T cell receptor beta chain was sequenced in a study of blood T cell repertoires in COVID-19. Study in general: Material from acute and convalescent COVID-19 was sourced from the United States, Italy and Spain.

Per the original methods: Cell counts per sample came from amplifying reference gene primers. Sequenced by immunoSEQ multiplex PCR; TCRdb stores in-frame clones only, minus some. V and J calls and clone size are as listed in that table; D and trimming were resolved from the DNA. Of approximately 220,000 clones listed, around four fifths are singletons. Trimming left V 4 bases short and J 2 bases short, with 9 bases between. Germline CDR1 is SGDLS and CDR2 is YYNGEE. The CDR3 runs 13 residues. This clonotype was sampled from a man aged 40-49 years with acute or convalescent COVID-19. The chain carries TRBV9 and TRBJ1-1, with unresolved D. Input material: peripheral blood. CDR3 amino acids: CASSPWPNTEAFF. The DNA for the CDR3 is TGTGCCAGCAGCCCTTGGCCTAACACTGAAGCTTTCTTT.